The entry below describes one TCR beta chain. Antigen unknown. PCR employed 60 Vbeta and 13 Jbeta primers. Measured with immunoSEQ multiplex PCR; TCRdb has only the in-frame clones, and not every one. The top ten clones hold 1.6% of a sample with more than 80,000 clones, around four fifths of them seen once. Germline lookup yields CDR1 SGHTA and CDR2 FQGTGA. The V end lost 3 bases, the J end lost 4 bases, and 12 bases lay between the germline ends. CDR3 length: 14 residues. This entry belongs to a study of cytomegalovirus exposure and HLA in healthy donors. Study in general: HLA-typed donors contributed approximately 86 million unique TCRs, which were held in an early data release.

Findings and caveats of the study: When analyzed later, a missense DCLRE1C variant was found to be linked to TCR beta V- and J-gene trimming. Associated with cytomegalovirus, according to the listing, were 170 or so TCR beta chains. In vitro confirmation showed a few CMV-associated chains to be CMV antigen specific.

Material for sequencing was PBMCs. This TCR was sampled from a man aged 45 to 65 in good health and CMV-seronegative. The rearrangement links TRBV7-3 to TRBJ1-1; the D gene is possibly TRBD1 (5 bases). CDR3 DNA: TGTGCCAGCAGCTTCTCGGGGGGGGGCACTGAAGCTTTCTTT. Encoded protein: CASSFSGGGTEAFF.